What follows is one T cell receptor (beta chain) and its context. The second PCR ran about 6 to 11 cycles with a sample-barcoded 5' primer and J-beta primers. MiXCR was run by TCRdb on the 5' RACE reads, yielding one entry per CDR3 protein. The profile shows some 640,000 distinct CDR3 sequences, approximately 49% of them singletons. Each donor was a healthy Caucasian individual from Russia, aged about 6 to 95. Germline-derived CDR1 and CDR2 are MNHEY and SMNVEV (reference sequence). This CDR3 region has 14 residues. This sample stems from a study of blood T cells in healthy people across ages. The chain recombines TRBV27 with TRBJ2-4, with D possibly being TRBD1 (8 bases). The J call may be incorrect, as the DNA end agrees better with TRBJ2-7. The receptor comes from a woman aged 60 to 75 in good health. The source material was blood. The CDR3 region has the DNA TGTGCCAGCAGCCTTACAGGGGGGGTATACGAGCAGTACTTC. This codes for CASSLTGGVYEQYF.